A selection of T cell receptor beta chains follows, all from one sample in a study of beta chain features in type 1 diabetes. The data were produced by immunoSEQ multiplex PCR, yet TCRdb's version contains in-frame clones alone and is incomplete. The sample shows some 410,000 clones, around 14% of them seen only once. The sample comprised naive CD4+ T cells from blood. Receptor source: a young man in good health. CDR3s include the opening cysteine and the closing phenylalanine or tryptophan. The D gene is left open where the match is weak. The listing skips clone size in some rows; elsewhere it reads once, few, many or a size class.

TRBJ2-1 TRBD2 TRBV7-2 NA TGTGCCAGCAGCTGGGGCGGGAGTTTCGACAATGAGCAGTTCTTC CASSWGGSFDNEQFF
TRBJ2-3 NA TRBV7-2 few TGTGCCAGCAGCCACCTCAGGGGCACAGATACGCAGTATTTT CASSHLRGTDTQYF
TRBJ2-1 NA TRBV5-1 NA TGCGCCAGCAGCTTCCTCCGTCGGCCCACGGGCTACAATGAGCAGTTCTTC CASSFLRRPTGYNEQFF
TRBJ1-3 NA TRBV29-1 few TGCAGCGTTGAAATTAGTGGAAACACCATATATTTT CSVEISGNTIYF
TRBJ2-7 NA TRBV14 few TGTGCCAGCAGCCAAGTCGGAGAGCAGTACTTC CASSQVGEQYF
TRBJ2-3 NA TRBV7-2 NA TGTGCCAGCAGTCCGGCGGGGTTAGGGACAGATACGCAGTATTTT CASSPAGLGTDTQYF
TRBJ1-2 TRBD1 TRBV6-5 NA TGTGCCAGCAGGAAAACAGGGGGCTCTTCTAGCGGCTACACCTTC CASRKTGGSSSGYTF
TRBJ2-1 TRBD2 TRBV9 NA TGTGCCAGCAGCGTAGGGGCGGGAGCCTACAATGAGCAGTTCTTC CASSVGAGAYNEQFF
TRBJ2-7 NA TRBV29-1 few TGCAGCGTTGTACTTTTACGGGGGCGTCTAACCTCTTCCAACTACGAGCAGTACTTC CSVVLLRGRLTSSNYEQYF
TRBJ2-3 NA TRBV6-5 NA TGTGCCAGCAGTGCGACAACAGATACGCAGTATTTT CASSATTDTQYF
TRBJ2-3 TRBD2 TRBV5-6 few TGTGCCAGCACCAGACTAGCGGGGACAGATACGCAGTATTTT CASTRLAGTDTQYF
TRBJ1-3 NA TRBV30 NA TGTGCCTGGAGTGTTCGCAGCTACTCTGGAAACACCATATATTTT CAWSVRSYSGNTIYF
TRBJ2-5 NA TRBV7-2 NA TGTGCCAGCAGCTTGGTCTTGGAGACCCAGTACTTC CASSLVLETQYF
TRBJ2-5 TRBD2 TRBV9 few TGTGCCAGCAGCGCCCTAGCGGGGACTTGGGAGACCCAGTACTTC CASSALAGTWETQYF
TRBJ2-3 TRBD2 TRBV7-9 NA TGTGCCAGCAGCTTAGTGCTAGCGGGGGGACAAGATACGCAGTATTTT CASSLVLAGGQDTQYF
TRBJ1-2 NA TRBV30 NA TGTGCCTGGAGTATAAGGGCGGGCTACACCTTC CAWSIRAGYTF
TRBJ2-5 NA TRBV9 few TGTGCCAGCAGCGGCGGGGAATCTCAAGAGACCCAGTACTTC CASSGGESQETQYF
TRBJ2-3 NA TRBV7-2 NA TGTGCCAGCAGCGCCGGGACCGATGTTGCTACGCAGTATTTT CASSAGTDVATQYF
TRBJ2-3 NA TRBV7-2 few TGTGCCAGCAGCTTAGACTTGGCGGGGCCATCGACGCAGTATTTT CASSLDLAGPSTQYF
TRBJ2-3 NA TRBV7-2 NA TGTGCCAGCAGCTGGGGGGCTGCAGATACGCAGTATTTT CASSWGAADTQYF
TRBJ2-3 TRBD1 TRBV10-3 NA TGTGCCATCACTACAGGGGCAGATACGCAGTATTTT CAITTGADTQYF
TRBJ1-5 NA TRBV30 NA TGTGCCTGGAGTCGGGATAGCAATCAGCCCCAGCATTTT CAWSRDSNQPQHF
TRBJ2-1 NA TRBV4-1 NA TGCGCCAGCAGCCAAGATTCCGCGGCCGAGCAGTTCTTC CASSQDSAAEQFF
TRBJ2-1 TRBD2 TRBV7-2 few TGTGCCAGCAGCTCCGGGAGGAGCGATGAGCAGTTCTTC CASSSGRSDEQFF
TRBJ2-3 NA TRBV29-1 NA TGCAGCGTGGCGGGCCCCCAGGGGACAGATACGCAGTATTTT CSVAGPQGTDTQYF
TRBJ2-3 TRBD1 TRBV29-1 NA TGCAGCGTCGGGACAGGGGAACCCACAGATACGCAGTATTTT CSVGTGEPTDTQYF
TRBJ2-5 TRBD2 TRBV7-8 few TGTGCCAGCAGCTTACCCGAGGGACTAGCGGGGCAAGAGACCCAGTACTTC CASSLPEGLAGQETQYF
TRBJ1-5 NA TRBV7-9 few TGTGCCATCCGGGACAACGAACAGCCCCAGCATTTT CAIRDNEQPQHF
TRBJ2-1 NA TRBV7-2 few TGTGCCAGCAGCTACTCCGGGACACACTCGCGCAATGAGCAGTTCTTC CASSYSGTHSRNEQFF
TRBJ1-1 TRBD1 TRBV18 few TGTGCCAGCTCACCGGGACAGAGGAACACTGAAGCTTTCTTT CASSPGQRNTEAFF
TRBJ2-1 NA TRBV28 NA TGTGCCAGCAGTCCCGTGACGTGGGGCTACAATGAGCAGTTCTTC CASSPVTWGYNEQFF
TRBJ2-6 TRBD1 TRBV6-1 once TGTGCCAGCAGTCAAGGACAGGTCTCTGGGGCCAACGTCCTGACTTTC CASSQGQVSGANVLTF
TRBJ2-7 NA TRBV9 few TGTGCCAGCAGCCCCCGGTTGGGGGCCTACGAGCAGTACTTC CASSPRLGAYEQYF
TRBJ2-5 TRBD2 TRBV5-4 few TGTGCCAGCAAAGGCGCTAGCGGGGAGACCCAGTACTTC CASKGASGETQYF
TRBJ2-1 TRBD2 TRBV10-3 few TGTGCCATCAGAGACGGGACTAGCGGGAGGCTTAATGAGCAGTTCTTC CAIRDGTSGRLNEQFF
TRBJ1-2 NA TRBV6-5 NA TGTGCCAGCAGCCTCGGGACTATGAGTGGCTACACCTTC CASSLGTMSGYTF
TRBJ2-5 NA TRBV18 few TGTGCCAGCTCACCACTCCAAGAGACCCAGTACTTC CASSPLQETQYF
TRBJ2-3 TRBD2 TRBV15 few TGTGCCACCAGCAGAGCAGCGGGAGACACAGATACGCAGTATTTT CATSRAAGDTDTQYF
TRBJ1-2 NA TRBV16 NA TGTGCCAGCAGCCAATTCCAGTCGGAGGGCTACACCTTC CASSQFQSEGYTF
TRBJ2-1 TRBD2 TRBV5-1 NA TGCGCCAGCAGCTTGGGGACTAGCGGGACAAACAATGAGCAGTTCTTC CASSLGTSGTNNEQFF
TRBJ2-7 TRBD1 TRBV7-2 few TGTGCCAGCAGCCCGACGGCGGACAGGGACTACGAGCAGTACTTC CASSPTADRDYEQYF
TRBJ1-2 TRBD1 TRBV18 NA TGTGCCAGCTCACCTGACAGGGGGCTTCTCTATGGCTACACCTTC CASSPDRGLLYGYTF
TRBJ2-7 TRBD2 TRBV7-2 few TGTGCCAGCACCCGGGAGGGGGGCCGTAGCGAGCAGTACTTC CASTREGGRSEQYF
TRBJ1-1 NA TRBV6-5 NA TGTGCCAGCAGCCTTCGCTATCAGAACACTGAAGCTTTCTTT CASSLRYQNTEAFF